The text below deals with one TCR beta chain. The antigen remains undetermined. This sample includes further DNA sequences coding for the same CDR3. Sequencing used immunoSEQ multiplex PCR; TCRdb keeps in-frame clones, though not all of them. Here the sample spans about 130,000 clones, 90% to 95% being singletons. The sample belongs to a study of T cell responses to AZD1222 COVID-19 vaccine. Findings and limits, study-wide: Most donors were white British and more were female, and clonal diversity was possibly underestimated.

This CDR3 is built from 13 residues. V lost 6 bases and J lost 5, with 13 bases in between. Germline V gives CDR1 MDHEN, CDR2 SYDVKM. The chain employs TRBV28 and TRBJ1-1; no definite D call. The sequencing used peripheral blood, collected 28 days after the second AZD1222 dose. This clonotype originated in an adult who received the AZD1222 COVID-19 vaccine. The CDR3 region is CASSPRRGTEAFF. The CDR3 DNA reads as TGTGCCAGCAGCCCCAGACGGGGAACTGAAGCTTTCTTT. The full variable domain, in which reference TRBV28 and TRBJ1-1 provide the parts outside the CDR3, is DVKVTQSSRYLVKRTGEKVFLECVQDMDHENMFWYRQDPGLGLRLIYFSYDVKMKEKGDIPEGYSVSREKKERFSLILESASTNQTSMYLCASSPRRGTEAFFGQGTRLTVV.